This T cell receptor (beta chain) comes out of a study of PD-1 blockade in classical Hodgkin lymphoma. All patients experienced relapse after autologous stem cell transplantation, and brentuximab vedotin exposure was variable. The CDR3 runs 13 residues. CDR1 and CDR2 (germline): LNHDA, SQIVND (reference sequence). Trimming stripped 3 bases from V and 3 bases from J, with 6 bases between. The method was immunoSEQ multiplex PCR; TCRdb's version includes in-frame clones alone and lacks a portion of them. Of some 28,000 clones listed, 70% to 90% were seen once; the top ten hold 20% to 25%. Worth noting for this clone: The antigen is unknown.

Study-wide points: Similar baseline diversity was found in complete responders and newly diagnosed patients. Those patients who began receiving nivolumab less than 1 year after ASCT had lower diversity, and they were excluded.

The chain links TRBV19 to TRBJ1-5; D remains ambiguous. Here the sequenced sample was peripheral blood mononuclear cells (PBMCs), taken before the second cycle of nivolumab. The receptor was derived from a human donor with classical Hodgkin lymphoma. The CDR3, as DNA: TGTGCCAGTAGTATGGGGTTCAATCAGCCCCAGCATTTT. Translated: CASSMGFNQPQHF.